This T cell receptor beta chain stems from a study of breast tumors, draining lymph nodes, adjacent tissues. Whole-study results and caveats: Tumors had less TCR diversity than lymph nodes, more than nontumor tissue.

TCRdb fed the multiplex PCR reads into MiXCR, producing one record per CDR3 protein. The sample holds 90,000 to 120,000 distinct CDR3 sequences; 21% are singletons and the top ten take 1% to 1.5%. Breast cancer patients provided tissue from their axillary draining lymph nodes. In its sample, this clonotype was seen many times. As yet, its antigen is unknown. Germline V gene data show CDR1 as MNHEY and CDR2 as SVGEGT. The ends were cut back, 5 bases at V and 3 bases at J, with 7 bases in the middle. The CDR3 covers 13 residues. The specimen sequenced was axillary lymph node tissue. This receptor was taken from a female donor with breast cancer. Some clones in this sample may be carry-over from other donors' samples. The V gene is TRBV6-2 or TRBV6-3, the J gene TRBJ1-4; the D is unclear. Here the CDR3 reads CASSKSSNEKLFF. The CDR3 bases are TGTGCCAGCAGTAAGAGCTCTAATGAAAAACTGTTTTTT.